This T cell receptor beta chain is drawn from a study of cytomegalovirus exposure and HLA in healthy donors. Notes on the study in general: In vitro experiments confirmed that a few CMV-associated chains were specific for CMV antigens.

V was clipped by 5 bases and J by 1 base; unmatched bases: 8. Per the germline V gene, CDR1 is SEHNR and CDR2 is FQNEAQ (reference sequence). The CDR3 loop spans 15 amino acids. Some clones are missing from TCRdb's copy, which holds only in-frame ones; the method was immunoSEQ multiplex PCR. In the table there are 100,000 to 150,000 clones, about nine tenths of which are singletons. As for this clone: The antigen is unknown.

Sequencing was carried out using PBMCs. This sequence was found in a man aged 25 to 45 in good health and CMV-seronegative. V usage is TRBV7-9 and J usage is TRBJ2-7; 7 bases match TRBD1. The CDR3 region is CASSQPGQRSYEQYF. The CDR3 DNA reads as TGTGCCAGCAGCCAACCGGGACAGAGATCCTACGAGCAGTACTTC.